Listed here are 5 T cell receptor beta chains from one sample, sequenced in a study of cytomegalovirus exposure and HLA in healthy donors. With 60 Vbeta and 13 Jbeta primers, the PCR was carried out. Clones were read by immunoSEQ multiplex PCR, and TCRdb kept only the in-frame ones, dropping some. This table has around 30,000 clones, 40% to 45% appearing once. The source material was PBMCs. These receptors were collected from a woman aged 50 to 60 in good health and CMV-seronegative.

The rearrangement links TRBV29-1 to TRBJ1-2; possibly TRBD1 for D (5 bases). Germline V CDR1 and CDR2: SQVTM, ANQGSEA. V dropped 2 bases and J dropped 5 bases, with 21 bases sitting between them. The CDR3 covers 16 residues. CDR3 sequence: CSVEWADGGRGYGYTF. Here the CDR3 DNA reads TGCAGCGTTGAATGGGCAGATGGTGGCCGGGGGTATGGCTACACCTTC.

The CDR3 loop is CASSPLGGTARNTEAFF. CDR3 DNA sequence: TGTGCCAGCAGTCCCCTGGGGGGGACGGCCCGGAACACTGAAGCTTTCTTT. V gene TRBV2 combines with J gene TRBJ1-1, with TRBD1 as a possible D gene (5 bases). CDR3 length: 17 residues. Trimming removed 5 bases at V and 1 base at J, with 20 bases between. Germline CDR1 and CDR2: SNHLY and FYNNEI.

The sample holds a few counts of this clone. The genes are TRBV2 and TRBJ1-1; 8 nucleotides align to TRBD1. V lost 6 bases and J lost 4; bases outside the gene matches: 7. Germline loops: CDR1 SNHLY, CDR2 FYNNEI. The CDR3 has 14 amino acids. The CDR3 here is CASRSRTGSTEAFF. As DNA, the CDR3 is TGTGCCAGCAGGTCCCGGACAGGGAGCACTGAAGCTTTCTTT.

The gene calls are TRBV9 and TRBJ1-2, with 7 bases fitting TRBD1. The CDR3 contains 13 residues. The V and J ends lost 3 bases and 3 bases, in that order; junction bases with no gene match: 2. Germline V gene data show CDR1 as SGDLS and CDR2 as YYNGEE. The CDR3, as DNA: TGTGCCAGCAGCGACGGGACAGACTATGGCTACACCTTC. It yields the protein CASSDGTDYGYTF.

This clone was counted a few times. The gene calls are TRBV11-2 and TRBJ2-2; D possibly corresponds to TRBD2 (5 bases). CDR3 length: 16 amino acids. Germline V gene sequence: CDR1 SGHAT, CDR2 FQNNGV. With 7 bases removed from V and 3 bases from J, the gap between germline ends came to 18 bases. The CDR3 here is CASNNPGKKDTGELFF. The CDR3 DNA sequence: TGTGCCAGCAATAACCCGGGGAAAAAAGACACCGGGGAGCTGTTTTTT.